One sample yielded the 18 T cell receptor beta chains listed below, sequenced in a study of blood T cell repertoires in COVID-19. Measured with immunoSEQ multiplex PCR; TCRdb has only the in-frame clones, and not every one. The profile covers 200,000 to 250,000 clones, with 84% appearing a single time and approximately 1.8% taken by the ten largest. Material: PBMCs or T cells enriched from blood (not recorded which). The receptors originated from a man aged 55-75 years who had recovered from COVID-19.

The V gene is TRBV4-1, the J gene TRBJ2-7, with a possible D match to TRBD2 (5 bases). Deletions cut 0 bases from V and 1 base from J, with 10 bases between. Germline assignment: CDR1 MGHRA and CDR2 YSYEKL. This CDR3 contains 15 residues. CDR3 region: CASSQEAGLSYEQYF. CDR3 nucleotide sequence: TGCGCCAGCAGCCAAGAGGCGGGCCTATCCTACGAGCAGTACTTC.

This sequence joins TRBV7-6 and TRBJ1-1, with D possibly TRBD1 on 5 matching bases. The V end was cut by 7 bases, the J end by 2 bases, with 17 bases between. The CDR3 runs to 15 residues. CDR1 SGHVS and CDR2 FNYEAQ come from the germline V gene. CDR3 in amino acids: CASKSGAGDNTEAFF. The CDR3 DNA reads TGTGCCAGCAAAAGTGGGGCAGGAGACAACACTGAAGCTTTCTTT.

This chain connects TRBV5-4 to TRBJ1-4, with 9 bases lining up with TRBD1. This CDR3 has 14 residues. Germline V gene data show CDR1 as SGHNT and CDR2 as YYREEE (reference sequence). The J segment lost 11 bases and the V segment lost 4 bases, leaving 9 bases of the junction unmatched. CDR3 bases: TGTGCCAGCAGCCCGGGGGACGGACAGGGGAAACTGTTTTTT. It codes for CASSPGDGQGKLFF.

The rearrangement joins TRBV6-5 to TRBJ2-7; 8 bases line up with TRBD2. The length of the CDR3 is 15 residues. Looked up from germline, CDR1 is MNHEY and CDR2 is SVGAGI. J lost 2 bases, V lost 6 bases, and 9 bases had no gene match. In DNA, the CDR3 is TGTGCCAGCAGCCTTAATCTGCGGGGGGCCTACGAGCAGTACTTC. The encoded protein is CASSLNLRGAYEQYF.

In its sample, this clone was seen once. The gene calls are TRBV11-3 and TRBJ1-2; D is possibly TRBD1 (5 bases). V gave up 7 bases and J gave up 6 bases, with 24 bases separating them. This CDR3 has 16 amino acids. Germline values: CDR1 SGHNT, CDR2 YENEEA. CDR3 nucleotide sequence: TGTGCCAGCATCAAAATAATGAGGAGGTCGGGGGATGGCTACACCTTC. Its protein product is CASIKIMRRSGDGYTF.

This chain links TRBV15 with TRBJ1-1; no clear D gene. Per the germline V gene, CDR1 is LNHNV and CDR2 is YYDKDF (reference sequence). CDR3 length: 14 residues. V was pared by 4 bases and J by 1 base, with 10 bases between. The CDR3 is CATSTRGGNTEAFF. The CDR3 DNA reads TGTGCCACCAGCACGCGAGGAGGGAACACTGAAGCTTTCTTT. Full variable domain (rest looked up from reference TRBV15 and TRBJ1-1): DAMVIQNPRYQVTQFGKPVTLSCSQTLNHNVMYWYQQKSSQAPKLLFHYYDKDFNNEADTPDNFQSRRPNTSFCFLDIRSPGLGDTAMYLCATSTRGGNTEAFFGQGTRLTVV.

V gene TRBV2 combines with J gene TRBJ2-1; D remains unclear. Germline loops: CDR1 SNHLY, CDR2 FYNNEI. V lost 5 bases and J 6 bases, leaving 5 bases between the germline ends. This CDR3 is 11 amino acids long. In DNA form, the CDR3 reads TGTGCCAGCAGTTACGGCAATGAGCAGTTCTTC. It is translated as CASSYGNEQFF.

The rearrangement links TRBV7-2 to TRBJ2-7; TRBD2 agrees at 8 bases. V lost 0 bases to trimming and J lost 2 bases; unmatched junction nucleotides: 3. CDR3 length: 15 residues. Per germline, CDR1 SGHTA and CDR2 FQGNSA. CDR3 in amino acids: CASSLASGVTYEQYF. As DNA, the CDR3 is TGTGCCAGCAGCTTAGCTAGCGGGGTTACCTACGAGCAGTACTTC.

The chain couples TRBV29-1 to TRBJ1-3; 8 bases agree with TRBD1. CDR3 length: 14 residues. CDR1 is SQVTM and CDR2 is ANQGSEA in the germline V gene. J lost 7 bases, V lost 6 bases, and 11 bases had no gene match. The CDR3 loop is CSVTPQGARNTIYF. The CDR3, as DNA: TGCAGCGTCACCCCTCAGGGGGCGCGGAACACCATATATTTT.

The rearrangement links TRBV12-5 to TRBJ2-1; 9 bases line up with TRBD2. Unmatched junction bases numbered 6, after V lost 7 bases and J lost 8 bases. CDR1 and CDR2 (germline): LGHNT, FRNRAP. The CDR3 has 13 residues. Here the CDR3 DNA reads TGTGCTAGTGTGGCGGGAGGGGTTGATGAGCAGTTCTTC. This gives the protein CASVAGGVDEQFF.

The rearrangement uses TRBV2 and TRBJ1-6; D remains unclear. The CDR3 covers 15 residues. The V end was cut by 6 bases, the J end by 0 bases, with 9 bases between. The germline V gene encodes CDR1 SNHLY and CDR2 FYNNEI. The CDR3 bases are TGTGCCAGCAGGGAGTTCCCCTCCTATAATTCACCCCTCCACTTT. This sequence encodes CASREFPSYNSPLHF.

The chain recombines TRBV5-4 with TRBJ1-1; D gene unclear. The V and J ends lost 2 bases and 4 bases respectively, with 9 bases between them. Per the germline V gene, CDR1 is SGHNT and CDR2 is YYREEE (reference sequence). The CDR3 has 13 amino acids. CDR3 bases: TGTGCCAGCAGCTTCTACCGGGGCACTGAAGCTTTCTTT. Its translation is CASSFYRGTEAFF.

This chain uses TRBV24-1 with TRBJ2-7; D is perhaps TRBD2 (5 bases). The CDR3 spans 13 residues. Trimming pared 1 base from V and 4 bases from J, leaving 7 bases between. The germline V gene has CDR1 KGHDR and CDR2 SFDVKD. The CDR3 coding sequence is TGTGCCACCAGTGATTTTCGGGGTTACGAGCAGTACTTC. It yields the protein CATSDFRGYEQYF.

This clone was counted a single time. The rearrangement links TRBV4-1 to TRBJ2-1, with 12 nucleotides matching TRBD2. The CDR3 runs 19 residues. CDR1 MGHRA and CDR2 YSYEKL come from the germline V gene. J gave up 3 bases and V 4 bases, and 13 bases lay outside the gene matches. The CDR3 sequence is CASSRELAGGALVYNEQFF. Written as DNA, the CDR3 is TGCGCCAGCAGCCGGGAGCTAGCGGGGGGGGCGCTCGTCTACAATGAGCAGTTCTTC.

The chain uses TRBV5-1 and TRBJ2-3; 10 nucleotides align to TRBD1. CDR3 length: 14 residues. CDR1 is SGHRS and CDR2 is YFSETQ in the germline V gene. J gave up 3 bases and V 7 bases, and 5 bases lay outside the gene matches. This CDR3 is CASRPGQGTDTQYF. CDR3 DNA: TGCGCCAGCCGCCCGGGACAGGGGACAGATACGCAGTATTTT. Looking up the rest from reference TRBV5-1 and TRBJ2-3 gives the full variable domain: KAGVTQTPRYLIKTRGQQVTLSCSPISGHRSVSWYQQTPGQGLQFLFEYFSETQRNKGNFPGRFSGRQFSNSRSEMNVSTLELGDSALYLCASRPGQGTDTQYFGPGTRLTVL.

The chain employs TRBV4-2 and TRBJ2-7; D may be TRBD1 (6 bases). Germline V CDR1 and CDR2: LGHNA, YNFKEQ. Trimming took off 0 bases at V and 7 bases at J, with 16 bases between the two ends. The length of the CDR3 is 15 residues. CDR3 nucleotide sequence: TGTGCCAGCAGCCAAGATCTAGGGGGTACGGGGGAGCAGTACTTC. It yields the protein CASSQDLGGTGEQYF.

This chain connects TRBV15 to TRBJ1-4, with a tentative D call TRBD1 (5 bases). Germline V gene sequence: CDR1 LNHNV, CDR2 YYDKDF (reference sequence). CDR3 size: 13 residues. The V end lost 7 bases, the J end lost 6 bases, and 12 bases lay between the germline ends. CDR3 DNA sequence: TGTGCCACCACACGGGGGTTTGATGAAAAACTGTTTTTT. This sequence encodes CATTRGFDEKLFF.

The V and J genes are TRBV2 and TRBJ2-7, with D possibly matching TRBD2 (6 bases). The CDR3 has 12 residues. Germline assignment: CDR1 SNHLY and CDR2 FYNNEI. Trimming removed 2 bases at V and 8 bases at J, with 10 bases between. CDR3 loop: CASSETAGKQYF. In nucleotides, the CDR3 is TGTGCCAGCAGTGAAACGGCGGGGAAGCAGTACTTC.